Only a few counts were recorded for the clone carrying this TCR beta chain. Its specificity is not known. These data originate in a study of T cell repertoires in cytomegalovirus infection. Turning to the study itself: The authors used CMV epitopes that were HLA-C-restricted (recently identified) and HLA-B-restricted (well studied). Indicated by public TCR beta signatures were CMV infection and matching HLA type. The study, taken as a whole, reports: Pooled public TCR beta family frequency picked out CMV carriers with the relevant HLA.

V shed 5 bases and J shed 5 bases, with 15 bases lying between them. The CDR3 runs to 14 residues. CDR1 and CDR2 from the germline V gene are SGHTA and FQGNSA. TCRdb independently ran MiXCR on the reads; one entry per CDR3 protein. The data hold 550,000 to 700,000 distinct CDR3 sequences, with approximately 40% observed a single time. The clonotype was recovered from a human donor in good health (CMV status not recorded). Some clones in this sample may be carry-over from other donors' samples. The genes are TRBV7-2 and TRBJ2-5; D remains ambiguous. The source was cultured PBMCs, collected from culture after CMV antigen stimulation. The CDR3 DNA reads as TGTGCCAGCAGCCCCCGGCCACTGAGGGAGACCCAGTACTTC. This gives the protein CASSPRPLRETQYF.